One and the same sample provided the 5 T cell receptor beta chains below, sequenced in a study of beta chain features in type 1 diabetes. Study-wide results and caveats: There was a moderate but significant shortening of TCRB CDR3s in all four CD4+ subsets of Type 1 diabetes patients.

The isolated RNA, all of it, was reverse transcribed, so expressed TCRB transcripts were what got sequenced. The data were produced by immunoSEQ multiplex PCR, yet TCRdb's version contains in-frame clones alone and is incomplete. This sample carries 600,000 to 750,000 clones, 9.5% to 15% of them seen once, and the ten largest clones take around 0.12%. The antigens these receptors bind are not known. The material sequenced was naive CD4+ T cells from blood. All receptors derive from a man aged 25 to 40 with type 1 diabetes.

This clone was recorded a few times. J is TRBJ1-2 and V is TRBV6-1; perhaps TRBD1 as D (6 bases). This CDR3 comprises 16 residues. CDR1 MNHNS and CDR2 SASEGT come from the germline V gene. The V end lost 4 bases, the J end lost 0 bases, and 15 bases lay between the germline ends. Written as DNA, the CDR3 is TGTGCCAGCAGTGGGACGGCAGGGGACGCTAACTATGGCTACACCTTC. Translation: CASSGTAGDANYGYTF.

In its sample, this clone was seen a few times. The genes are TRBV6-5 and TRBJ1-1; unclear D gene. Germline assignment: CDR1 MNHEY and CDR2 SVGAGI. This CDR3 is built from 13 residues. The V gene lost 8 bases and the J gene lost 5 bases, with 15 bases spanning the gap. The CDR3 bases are TGTGCCAGCTCTATGTATCGAGGTACTGAAGCTTTCTTT. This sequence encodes CASSMYRGTEAFF.

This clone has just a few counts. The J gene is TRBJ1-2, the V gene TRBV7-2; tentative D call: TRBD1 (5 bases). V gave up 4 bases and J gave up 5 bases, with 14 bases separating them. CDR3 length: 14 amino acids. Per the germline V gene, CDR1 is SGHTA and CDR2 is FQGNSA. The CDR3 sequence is CASSSGDAGYGYTF. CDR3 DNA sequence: TGTGCCAGCAGCTCCGGGGACGCTGGATATGGCTACACCTTC.

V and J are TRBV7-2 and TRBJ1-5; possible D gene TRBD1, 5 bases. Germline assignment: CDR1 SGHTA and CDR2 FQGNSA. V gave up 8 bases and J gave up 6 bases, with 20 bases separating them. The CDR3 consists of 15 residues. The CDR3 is CASGYLGGAGQPQHF. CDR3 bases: TGTGCCAGCGGGTACCTTGGGGGAGCGGGTCAGCCCCAGCATTTT. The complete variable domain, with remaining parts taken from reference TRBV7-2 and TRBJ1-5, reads GAGVSQSPSNKVTEKGKDVELRCDPISGHTALYWYRQSLGQGLEFLIYFQGNSAPDKSGLPSDRFSAERTGGSVSTLTIQRTQQEDSAVYLCASGYLGGAGQPQHFGDGTRLSIL.

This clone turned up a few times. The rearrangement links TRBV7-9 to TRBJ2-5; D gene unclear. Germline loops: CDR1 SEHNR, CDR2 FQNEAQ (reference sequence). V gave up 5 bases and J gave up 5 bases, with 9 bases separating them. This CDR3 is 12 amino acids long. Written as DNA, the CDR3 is TGTGCCAGCAGCCCCTCAAGCGAGACCCAGTACTTC. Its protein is CASSPSSETQYF.